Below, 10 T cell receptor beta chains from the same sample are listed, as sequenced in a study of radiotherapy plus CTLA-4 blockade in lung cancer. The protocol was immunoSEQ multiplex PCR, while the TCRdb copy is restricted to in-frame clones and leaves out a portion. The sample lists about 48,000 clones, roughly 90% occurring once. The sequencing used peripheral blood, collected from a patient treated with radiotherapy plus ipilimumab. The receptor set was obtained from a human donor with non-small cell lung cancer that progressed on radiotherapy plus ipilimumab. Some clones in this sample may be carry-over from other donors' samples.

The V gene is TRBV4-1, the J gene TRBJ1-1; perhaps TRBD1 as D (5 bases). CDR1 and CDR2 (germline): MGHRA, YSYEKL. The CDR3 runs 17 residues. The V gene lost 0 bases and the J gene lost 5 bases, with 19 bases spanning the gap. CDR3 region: CASSQDWGNQGRTEAFF. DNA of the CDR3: TGCGCCAGCAGCCAAGACTGGGGTAATCAGGGAAGGACTGAAGCTTTCTTT.

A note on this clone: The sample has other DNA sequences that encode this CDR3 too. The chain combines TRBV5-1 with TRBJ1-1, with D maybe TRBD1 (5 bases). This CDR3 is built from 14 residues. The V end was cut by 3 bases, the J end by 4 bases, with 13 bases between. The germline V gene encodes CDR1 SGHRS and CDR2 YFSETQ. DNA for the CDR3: TGCGCCAGCAGCTCGGGGGGGGTCCTCACTGAAGCTTTCTTT. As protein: CASSSGGVLTEAFF.

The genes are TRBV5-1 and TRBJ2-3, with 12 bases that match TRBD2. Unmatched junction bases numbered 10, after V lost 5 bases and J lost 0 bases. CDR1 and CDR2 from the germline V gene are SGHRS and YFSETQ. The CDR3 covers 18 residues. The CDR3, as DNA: TGCGCCAGCAGATCCACGGGACTAGCGGGTACTAGCACAGATACGCAGTATTTT. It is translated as CASRSTGLAGTSTDTQYF.

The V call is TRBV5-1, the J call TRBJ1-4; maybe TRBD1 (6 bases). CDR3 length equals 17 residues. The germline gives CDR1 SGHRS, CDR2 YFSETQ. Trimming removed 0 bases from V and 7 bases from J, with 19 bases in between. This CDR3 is CASSLAQGTAVGEKLFF. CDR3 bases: TGCGCCAGCAGCTTGGCCCAGGGGACGGCCGTCGGTGAAAAACTGTTTTTT.

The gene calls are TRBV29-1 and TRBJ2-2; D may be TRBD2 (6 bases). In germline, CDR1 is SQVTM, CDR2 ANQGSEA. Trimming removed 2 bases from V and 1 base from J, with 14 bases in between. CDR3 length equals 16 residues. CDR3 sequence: CSVENLEGQNTGELFF. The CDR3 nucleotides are TGCAGCGTTGAAAATTTGGAGGGGCAGAACACCGGGGAGCTGTTTTTT.

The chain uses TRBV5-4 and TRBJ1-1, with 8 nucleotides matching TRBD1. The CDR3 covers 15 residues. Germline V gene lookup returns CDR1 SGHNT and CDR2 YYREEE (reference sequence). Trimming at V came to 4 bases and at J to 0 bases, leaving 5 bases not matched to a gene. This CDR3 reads CASSPRTGLNTEAFF. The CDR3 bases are TGTGCCAGCAGCCCCAGGACAGGGTTGAACACTGAAGCTTTCTTT.

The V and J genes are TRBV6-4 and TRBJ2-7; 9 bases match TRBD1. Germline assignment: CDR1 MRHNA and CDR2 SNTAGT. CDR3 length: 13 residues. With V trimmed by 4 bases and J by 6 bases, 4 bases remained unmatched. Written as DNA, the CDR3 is TGTGCCAGCAGTGCCACAGGGGGCGGCGAGCAGTACTTC. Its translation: CASSATGGGEQYF.

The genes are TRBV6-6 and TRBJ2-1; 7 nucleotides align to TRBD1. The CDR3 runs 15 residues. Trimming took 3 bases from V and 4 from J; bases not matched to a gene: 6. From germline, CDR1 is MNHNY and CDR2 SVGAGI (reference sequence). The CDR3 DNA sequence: TGTGCCAGCAGTTATACAGGACAGGCATACAATGAGCAGTTCTTC. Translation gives CASSYTGQAYNEQFF.

The CDR3 protein is CASSLGSGYYNEQFF. The DNA of the CDR3 is TGTGCCAGCAGCTTAGGTAGCGGATACTACAATGAGCAGTTCTTC. This chain uses TRBV5-4 with TRBJ2-1, with D tentatively TRBD2 (6 bases). Deletions cut 2 bases from V and 3 bases from J, with 12 bases between. The CDR3 runs to 15 residues. Germline V gene lookup returns CDR1 SGHNT and CDR2 YYREEE (reference sequence).

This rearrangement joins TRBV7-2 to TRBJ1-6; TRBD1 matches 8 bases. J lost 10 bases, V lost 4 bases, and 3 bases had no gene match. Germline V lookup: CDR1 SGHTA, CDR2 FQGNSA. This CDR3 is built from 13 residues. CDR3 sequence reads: CASSSGQGSPLHF. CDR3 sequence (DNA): TGTGCCAGCAGCTCCGGACAGGGCTCACCCCTCCACTTT.